These 10 T cell receptor beta chains came from one sample sequenced in a study of T cell repertoires in cytomegalovirus infection. One entry per CDR3 protein, called by TCRdb with MiXCR from the reads. The data show some 680,000 distinct CDR3 sequences, roughly 36% seen once. Specimen: PBMCs. All receptors come from a human donor in good health (CMV status not recorded). Some clones in this sample may be carry-over from other donors' samples.

The chain uses TRBV4-1 and TRBJ2-5; TRBD2 aligns across 8 bases. V was pared by 3 bases and J by 0 bases, with 6 bases of the junction left unmatched. Germline assignment: CDR1 MGHRA and CDR2 YSYEKL. This CDR3 region has 16 residues. The CDR3 DNA reads as TGCGCCAGCAGCCAGCCCGGGCGGGGGGACCAAGAGACCCAGTACTTC. It yields the protein CASSQPGRGDQETQYF.

A few counts support this clonotype. The CDR3 DNA is TGCAGTGCTAGAGACCCAGCTAGCGGGGGGCGCTCCTACGAGCAGTACTTC. It translates to CSARDPASGGRSYEQYF. The gene calls are TRBV20-1 and TRBJ2-7; 11 positions agree with TRBD2. Trimming at V came to 0 bases and at J to 0 bases, leaving 7 bases not matched to a gene. The length of the CDR3 is 17 residues. CDR1 and CDR2 from the germline V gene are DFQATT and SNEGSKA (reference sequence).

V usage is TRBV4-1 and J usage is TRBJ2-2; D tentatively reads TRBD1 or TRBD2 (5 bases each). Looked up from germline, CDR1 is MGHRA and CDR2 is YSYEKL. The V gene lost 8 bases and the J gene lost 1 base, with 8 bases spanning the gap. CDR3 length equals 13 residues. CDR3 region: CASGTRNTGELFF. Written as DNA, the CDR3 is TGCGCCAGCGGGACCCGGAACACCGGGGAGCTGTTTTTT.

This clonotype has more than one count but fewer than ten. The rearrangement links TRBV5-5 to TRBJ1-2; no reliable D call. Trimming cost V 6 bases and J 3 bases, with 12 bases left between them. Germline CDR1 reads SGHKS; CDR2 reads YYEKEE (reference sequence). The CDR3 consists of 13 residues. The CDR3 DNA reads as TGTGCCAGCACCCTGCAAACGGACTATGGCTACACCTTC. Protein sequence: CASTLQTDYGYTF.

This rearrangement joins TRBV5-8 to TRBJ1-6; D is ambiguous. This CDR3 has 15 residues. Germline V gene data show CDR1 as SGHTS and CDR2 as YDEGEE. Between the trimmed V and J ends, which lost 3 bases and 4 bases, there was a span of 11 bases. CDR3 region: CASSWETLYNSPLHF. The CDR3 DNA is TGTGCCAGCAGCTGGGAGACCCTTTATAATTCACCCCTCCACTTT.

The chain has TRBV12-3 or TRBV12-4 and TRBJ2-7; 10 bases match TRBD2. The CDR3 runs 17 residues. Trimming took 1 base from V and 1 from J; bases not matched to a gene: 7. The CDR3 here is CASSLGRSGRQSYEQYF. The CDR3 DNA reads TGTGCCAGCAGTTTAGGACGTAGCGGGAGGCAATCCTACGAGCAGTACTTC.

Comment on this clonotype: Since a much larger clone is just one base distant, this may be a read error. The chain uses TRBV12-3 or TRBV12-4 and TRBJ1-5; no clear D. The CDR3 is 14 residues long. The CDR3 reads CASSLLAYNQPQNF. CDR3 in DNA: TGTGCCAGCAGTTTATTGGCCTACAATCAGCCCCAGAATTTT.

This clonotype was observed a handful of times. V usage is TRBV9 and J usage is TRBJ2-1; 7 bases are a match to TRBD1. Germline CDR1 SGDLS, CDR2 YYNGEE. The CDR3 has 19 amino acids. Germline trimming cut 3 bases from V and 6 bases from J; bases unmatched to any gene: 21. In DNA, the CDR3 is TGTGCCAGCAGCGAGGCCCCCGGGACAGTACGTCATAGGTTCAATGAGCAGTTCTTC. Amino acid sequence: CASSEAPGTVRHRFNEQFF.

The gene calls are TRBV6-5 and TRBJ1-5, with D maybe TRBD1 (6 bases). Germline V CDR1 and CDR2: MNHEY, SVGAGI. V lost 6 bases and J lost 2, with 14 bases in between. The CDR3 covers 15 residues. The CDR3 DNA sequence: TGTGCCAGCAGCTGCCTCAGGGGAGGCAATCAGCCCCAGCATTTT. Its translation: CASSCLRGGNQPQHF.

The chain combines TRBV29-1 with TRBJ1-4; D is undetermined. CDR1 SQVTM and CDR2 ANQGSEA come from the germline V gene. The CDR3 extends over 13 amino acids. Between the trimmed V and J ends, which lost 5 bases and 6 bases, there was a span of 13 bases. As DNA, the CDR3 is TGCAGCGTTTTAAGGGCTCGGGATGAAAAACTGTTTTTT. This sequence encodes CSVLRARDEKLFF.